This record looks at one T cell receptor (beta chain) sequence and its context. Its antigen is unknown. This record belongs to a study of cytomegalovirus exposure and HLA in healthy donors. The study's findings and limits: Available immune exposure information was restricted to CMV serostatus only. Both high specificity and high sensitivity reportedly marked the classifier's diagnosis of cytomegalovirus status.

The CDR3 sequence is 16 residues long. Researchers ran the PCR with 60 Vbeta and 13 Jbeta primers. Authors' analysis steps: There were about 80 million unique TCR beta chains by a later count, and approximately 11 million of them were shared. TCRdb keeps only in-frame clones here, not all; method: immunoSEQ multiplex PCR. V and J calls and clone size are copied from that table; D and trimming were computed from the DNA. The sample lists approximately 99,000 clones, 81% occurring once. The V gene is TRBV21-1, the J gene TRBJ1-4; whether TRBD1, the table's D call, matches the DNA was not checked. TRBV21-1 is termed a pseudogene. This TCR was recovered from a man in his forties or fifties in good health and CMV-seropositive. The source material was PBMCs. The CDR3 DNA follows: TGTGCCAGCAGCAAAGGCCCTACAGGGTGGTGTGAAAAACTGTTTTTT. It codes for CASSKGPTGWCEKLFF.